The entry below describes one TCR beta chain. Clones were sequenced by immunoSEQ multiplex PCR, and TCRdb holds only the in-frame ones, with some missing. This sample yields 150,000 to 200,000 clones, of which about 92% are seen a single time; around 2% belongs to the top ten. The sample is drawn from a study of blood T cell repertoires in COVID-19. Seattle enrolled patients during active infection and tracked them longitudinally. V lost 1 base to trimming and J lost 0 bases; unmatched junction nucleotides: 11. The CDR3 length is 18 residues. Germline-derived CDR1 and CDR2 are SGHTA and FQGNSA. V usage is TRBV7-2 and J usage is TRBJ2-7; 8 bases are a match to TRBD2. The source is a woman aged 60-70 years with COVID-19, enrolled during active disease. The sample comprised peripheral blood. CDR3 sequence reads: CASSLGTSGPSFSYEQYF. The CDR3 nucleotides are TGTGCCAGCAGCTTAGGCACTAGCGGTCCTTCTTTCTCCTACGAGCAGTACTTC.